This record concerns one TCR beta chain sequence. Antigen: not known. Sequencing used immunoSEQ multiplex PCR; TCRdb keeps in-frame clones, though not all of them. The table shows 14,000 or so clones, with roughly three quarters occurring only once. Deletions cut 10 bases from V and 6 bases from J, with 14 bases between. Per the germline V gene, CDR1 is MNHEY and CDR2 is SMNVEV (reference sequence). The CDR3 is made up of 12 amino acids. This sample is drawn from a study of neoadjuvant anti-PD-1 for oral cavity cancer. Whole-study findings and limits: Only a few patients per response group were TCR-analyzed; validation needed.

Time point defined: after neoadjuvant nivolumab, at surgical resection. Blood cells were analyzed directly, without culture or expansion. The V and J genes are TRBV27 and TRBJ2-3; D uncertain. The TCR comes from a person aged 40 to 85 with oral cavity squamous cell carcinoma. Sequenced material: PBMCs, taken after nivolumab (anti-PD-1) treatment. CDR3 coding DNA: TGTGCCACCACTGCCTGGGATGATACGCAGTATTTT. It encodes CATTAWDDTQYF.